This TCR beta chain was captured in a study of radiotherapy plus CTLA-4 blockade in lung cancer (dated 2018 in TCRdb). In the study overall: Among the enrolled patients, around 19% had an objective response, and 31% reached disease control. What the work shows at the level of the full study, not this receptor alone: After treatment with radiotherapy and ipilimumab, TCR clones that originated in tumors expanded in peripheral blood. The strongest predictors of response, as reported, were early dynamic changes in blood T cell clones along with a rise in serum interferon-beta after radiation.

This clone occurred once. Its antigen target is currently unknown. Per-base quality was not reported, and no clone a single base away is much larger than it. Focal radiation therapy combined with CTLA-4 blockade (ipilimumab) was tested in patients with chemo-refractory metastatic non-small-cell lung cancer. The method was the immunoSEQ multiplex PCR assay. TCRdb's version of the immuneACCESS table is confined to in-frame rearrangements and falls short of the full clone set. An unresolved V gene accounts for under half of the shortfall where checked; the remainder is of unknown origin. This sample holds around 99,000 clones; about 91% were observed only once. The top ten clonotypes cover 4.9% of the sample. The CDR3 sequence holds 15 residues, the cysteine and phenylalanine included. Solely the CDR3 DNA is kept, with 45 bases framed from the first base. CDR1 SGHAT and CDR2 FQNNGV were looked up in the germline V gene. V drops 1 base and J drops 9 bases, leaving 18 bases in between.

The chain is made from TRBV11-2 and TRBJ1-1, and possibly TRBD1, on 5 matching bases. This specimen consisted of peripheral blood, obtained from a patient treated with radiotherapy plus ipilimumab. The receptor comes from a human donor with non-small cell lung cancer that progressed on radiotherapy plus ipilimumab. CDR3 reads: CASSLVGWDGGKAFF. DNA sequence: TGTGCCAGCAGCTTAGTGGGTTGGGACGGAGGGAAAGCTTTCTTT.